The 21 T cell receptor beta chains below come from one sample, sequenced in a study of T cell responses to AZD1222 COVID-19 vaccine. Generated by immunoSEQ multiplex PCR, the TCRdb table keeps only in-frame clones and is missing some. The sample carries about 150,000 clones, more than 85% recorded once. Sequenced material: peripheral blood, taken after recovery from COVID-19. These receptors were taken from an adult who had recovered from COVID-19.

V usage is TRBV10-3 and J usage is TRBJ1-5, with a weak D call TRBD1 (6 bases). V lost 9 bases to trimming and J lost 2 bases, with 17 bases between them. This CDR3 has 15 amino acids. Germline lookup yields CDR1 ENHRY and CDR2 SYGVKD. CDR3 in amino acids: CAIRGGLEGNQPQHF. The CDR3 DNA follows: TGTGCCATTAGGGGGGGATTGGAGGGCAATCAGCCCCAGCATTTT.

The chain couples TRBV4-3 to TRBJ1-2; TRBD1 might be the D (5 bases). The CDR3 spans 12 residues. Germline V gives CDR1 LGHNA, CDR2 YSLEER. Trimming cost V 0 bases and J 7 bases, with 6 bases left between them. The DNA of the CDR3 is TGCGCCAGCAGCCAAGATGGGGGTGGCTACACCTTC. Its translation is CASSQDGGGYTF.

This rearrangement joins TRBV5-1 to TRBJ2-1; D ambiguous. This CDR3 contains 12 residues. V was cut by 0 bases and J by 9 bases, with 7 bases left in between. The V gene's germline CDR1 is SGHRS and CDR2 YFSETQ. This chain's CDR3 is CASSLGKSEQFF. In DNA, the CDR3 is TGCGCCAGCAGCTTGGGTAAGAGTGAGCAGTTCTTC.

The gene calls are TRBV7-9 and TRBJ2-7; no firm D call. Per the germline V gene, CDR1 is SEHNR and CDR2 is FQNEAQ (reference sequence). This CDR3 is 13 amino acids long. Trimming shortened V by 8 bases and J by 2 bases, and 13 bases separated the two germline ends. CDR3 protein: CASLPVGTYEQYF. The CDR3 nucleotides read TGTGCCAGCCTGCCCGTGGGGACCTACGAGCAGTACTTC.

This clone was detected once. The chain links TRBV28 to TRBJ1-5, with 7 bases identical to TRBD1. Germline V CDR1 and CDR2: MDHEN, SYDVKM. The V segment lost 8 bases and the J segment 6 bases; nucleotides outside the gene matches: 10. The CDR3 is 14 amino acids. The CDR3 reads CASRPVGGVQPQHF. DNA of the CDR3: TGTGCCAGCCGTCCGGTAGGGGGCGTTCAGCCCCAGCATTTT.

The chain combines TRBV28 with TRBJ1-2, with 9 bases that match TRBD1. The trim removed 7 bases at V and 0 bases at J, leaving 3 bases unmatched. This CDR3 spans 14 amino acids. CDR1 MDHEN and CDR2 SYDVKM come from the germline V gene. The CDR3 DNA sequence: TGTGCCAGCACCCGGACAGGGGCTAACTATGGCTACACCTTC. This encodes CASTRTGANYGYTF.

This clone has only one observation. CDR3: CASSLSSNEQFF. CDR3 bases: TGTGCCAGCAGTTTAAGTTCCAATGAGCAGTTCTTC. The V call is TRBV28, the J call TRBJ2-1; no clear D. Germline CDR1 and CDR2: MDHEN and SYDVKM. Between the trimmed V and J ends, which lost 2 bases and 6 bases, there was a span of 5 bases. The CDR3 contains 12 residues.

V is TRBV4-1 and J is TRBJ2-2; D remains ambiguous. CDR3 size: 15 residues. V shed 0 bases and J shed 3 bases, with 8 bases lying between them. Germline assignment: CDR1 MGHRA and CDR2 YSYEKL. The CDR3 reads CASSQDPAYTGELFF. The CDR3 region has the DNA TGCGCCAGCAGCCAAGATCCTGCCTACACCGGGGAGCTGTTTTTT.

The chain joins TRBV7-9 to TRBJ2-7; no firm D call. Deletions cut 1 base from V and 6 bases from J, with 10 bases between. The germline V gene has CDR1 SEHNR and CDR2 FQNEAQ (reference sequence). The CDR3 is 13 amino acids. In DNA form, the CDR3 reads TGTGCCAGCAGCTTAGAGGCCCCCCTCGAGCAGTACTTC. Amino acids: CASSLEAPLEQYF.

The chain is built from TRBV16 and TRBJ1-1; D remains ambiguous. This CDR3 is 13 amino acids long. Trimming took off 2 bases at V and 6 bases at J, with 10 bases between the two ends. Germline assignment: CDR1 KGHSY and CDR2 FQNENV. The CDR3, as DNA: TGTGCCAGCAGCCAAAGTACAAAGTCTGAAGCTTTCTTT. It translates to CASSQSTKSEAFF.

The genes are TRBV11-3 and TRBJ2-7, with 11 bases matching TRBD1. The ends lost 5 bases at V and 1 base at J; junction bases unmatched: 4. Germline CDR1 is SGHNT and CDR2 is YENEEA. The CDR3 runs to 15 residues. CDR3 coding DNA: TGTGCCAGCAGCCCGGGACAGGGGGAATCCTACGAGCAGTACTTC. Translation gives CASSPGQGESYEQYF.

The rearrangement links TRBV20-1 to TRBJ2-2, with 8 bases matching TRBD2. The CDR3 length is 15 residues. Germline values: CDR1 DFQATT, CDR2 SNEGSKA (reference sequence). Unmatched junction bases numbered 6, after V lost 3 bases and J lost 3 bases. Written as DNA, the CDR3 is TGCAGTGCTAGTCCCAGCGGGGGTTACACCGGGGAGCTGTTTTTT. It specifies CSASPSGGYTGELFF.

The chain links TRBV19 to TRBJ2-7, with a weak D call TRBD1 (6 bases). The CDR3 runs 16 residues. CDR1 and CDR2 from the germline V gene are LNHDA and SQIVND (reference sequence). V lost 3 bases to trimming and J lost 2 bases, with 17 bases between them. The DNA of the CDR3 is TGTGCCAGTAGTATGGGCACCACAGGGTACCCCTACGAGCAGTACTTC. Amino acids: CASSMGTTGYPYEQYF.

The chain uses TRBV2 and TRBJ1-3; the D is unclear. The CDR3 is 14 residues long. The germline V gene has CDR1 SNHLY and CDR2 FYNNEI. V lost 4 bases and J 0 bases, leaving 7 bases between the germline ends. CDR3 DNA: TGTGCCAGCAGTGGGTCCAGCTCTGGAAACACCATATATTTT. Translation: CASSGSSSGNTIYF.

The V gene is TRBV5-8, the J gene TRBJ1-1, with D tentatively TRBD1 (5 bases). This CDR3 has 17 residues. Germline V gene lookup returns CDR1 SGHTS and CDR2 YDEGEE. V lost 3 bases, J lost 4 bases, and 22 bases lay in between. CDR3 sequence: CASSSSIGTGLGTEAFF. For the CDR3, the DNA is TGTGCCAGCAGCTCCTCAATCGGGACGGGTTTGGGCACTGAAGCTTTCTTT.

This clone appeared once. CDR3 in amino acids: CASSPPRGGETQYF. CDR3 nucleotide sequence: TGTGCCAGCTCACCCCCGCGGGGAGGAGAGACCCAGTACTTC. This chain joins TRBV18 and TRBJ2-5; perhaps TRBD2 as D (6 bases). Trimming took 3 bases from V and 4 from J, leaving 12 bases between them. Germline V gene lookup returns CDR1 KGHSH and CDR2 LQKENI. The CDR3 is 14 amino acids.

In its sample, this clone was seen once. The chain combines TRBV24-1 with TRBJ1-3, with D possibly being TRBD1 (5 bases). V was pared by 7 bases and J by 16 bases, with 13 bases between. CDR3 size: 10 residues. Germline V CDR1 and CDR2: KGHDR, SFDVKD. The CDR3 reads CATRSPEGYF. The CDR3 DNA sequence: TGTGCCACCAGGTCGCCGGAGGGGTATTTT.

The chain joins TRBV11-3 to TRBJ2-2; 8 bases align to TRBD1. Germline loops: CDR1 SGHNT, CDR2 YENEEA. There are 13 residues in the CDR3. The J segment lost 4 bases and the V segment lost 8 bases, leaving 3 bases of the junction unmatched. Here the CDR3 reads CASGTGGTGELFF. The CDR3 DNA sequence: TGTGCCAGCGGCACAGGGGGCACCGGGGAGCTGTTTTTT.

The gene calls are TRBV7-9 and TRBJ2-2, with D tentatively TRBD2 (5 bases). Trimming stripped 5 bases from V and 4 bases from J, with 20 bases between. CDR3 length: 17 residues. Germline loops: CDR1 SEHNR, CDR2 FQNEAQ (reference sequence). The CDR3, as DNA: TGTGCCAGCAGCCCTCACCCCCGAGAGGGAAGCACCGGGGAGCTGTTTTTT. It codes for CASSPHPREGSTGELFF.

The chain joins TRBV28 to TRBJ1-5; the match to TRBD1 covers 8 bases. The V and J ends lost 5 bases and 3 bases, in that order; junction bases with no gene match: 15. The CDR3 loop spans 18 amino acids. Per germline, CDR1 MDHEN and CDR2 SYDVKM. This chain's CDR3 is CASSHYRTGRVNNQPQHF. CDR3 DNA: TGTGCCAGCAGTCATTACAGGACAGGGAGGGTTAACAATCAGCCCCAGCATTTT.

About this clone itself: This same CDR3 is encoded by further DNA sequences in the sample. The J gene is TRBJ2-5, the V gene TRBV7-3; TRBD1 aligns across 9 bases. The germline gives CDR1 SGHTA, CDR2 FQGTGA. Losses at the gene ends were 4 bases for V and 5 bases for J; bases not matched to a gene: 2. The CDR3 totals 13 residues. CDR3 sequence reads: CASSSGQGETQYF. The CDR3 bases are TGTGCCAGCAGCTCAGGACAGGGGGAGACCCAGTACTTC.